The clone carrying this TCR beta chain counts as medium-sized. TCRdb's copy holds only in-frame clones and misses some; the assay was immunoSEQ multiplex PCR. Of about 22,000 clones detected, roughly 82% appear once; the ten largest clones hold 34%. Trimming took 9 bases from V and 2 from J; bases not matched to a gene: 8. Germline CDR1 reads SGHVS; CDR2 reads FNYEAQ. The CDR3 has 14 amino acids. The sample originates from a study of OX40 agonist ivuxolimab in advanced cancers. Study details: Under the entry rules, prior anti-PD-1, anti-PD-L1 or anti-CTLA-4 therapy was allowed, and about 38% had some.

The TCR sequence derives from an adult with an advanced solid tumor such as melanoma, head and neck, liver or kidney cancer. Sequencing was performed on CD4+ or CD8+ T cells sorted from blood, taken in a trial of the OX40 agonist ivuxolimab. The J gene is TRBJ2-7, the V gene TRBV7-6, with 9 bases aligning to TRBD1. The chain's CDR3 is CARKIGTGTYEQYF. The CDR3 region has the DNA TGTGCCAGGAAAATAGGGACAGGGACCTACGAGCAGTACTTC. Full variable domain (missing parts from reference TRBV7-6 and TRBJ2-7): GAGVSQSPRYKVTKRGQDVALRCDPISGHVSLYWYRQALGQGPEFLTYFNYEAQQDKSGLPNDRFSAERPEGSISTLTIQRTEQRDSAMYRCARKIGTGTYEQYFGPGTRLTVT.